This TCR beta chain is drawn from a study of T cell responses to AZD1222 COVID-19 vaccine. Whole-study results and caveats: Dominant CD4 TCR responses targeted spike regions 160-218 and 743-854.

Concerning this clone: Its specificity is not known.

Assay: immunoSEQ multiplex PCR; the TCRdb copy retains only in-frame clones and omits some. The repertoire has 100,000 to 150,000 clones, 65% to 90% of them found once; the top ten carry 20% to 25%. The sequence came from an adult in good health. The starting material was peripheral blood, obtained on day 0 of AZD1222 vaccination.

The CDR3 protein is CAWSSGNTIYF. The CDR3, as DNA: TGTGCCTGGAGCTCTGGAAACACCATATATTTT. This sequence joins TRBV30 and TRBJ1-3, with D uncertain. CDR3 length equals 11 residues. Trimming removed 3 bases at V and 0 bases at J, with 0 bases between. Germline-derived CDR1 and CDR2 are GTSNPN and SVGIG (reference sequence).